The 21 T cell receptor beta chains below come from one sample, sequenced in a study of T cells in Graves' hyperthyroidism and ophthalmopathy. TCR beta CDR3 regions were amplified from RNA transcripts. HTBI primers were used for first-round RT-PCR of the TCR CDR3. TCRdb reanalysed the multiplex PCR reads using MiXCR and keeps one entry per CDR3 protein. Found here are around 690,000 distinct CDR3 sequences, around a sixth of them singletons; the top ten hold about a sixth. The sequencing sample was made of blood. These receptors came from a man aged 50 or older with Graves' hyperthyroidism.

This clonotype came up many times. The J gene is TRBJ2-7, the V gene TRBV13; D ambiguous. Germline-derived CDR1 and CDR2 are PRHDT and FYEKMQ (reference sequence). The length of the CDR3 is 13 residues. V was pared by 2 bases and J by 6 bases, with 11 bases between. The CDR3 loop reads CASSLSNPGEQYF. The CDR3 bases are TGTGCCAGCAGCTTAAGCAACCCGGGCGAGCAGTACTTC.

This clonotype was recorded a few times. The DNA of the CDR3 is TGTGCCAGCAGCCACTGGTGGGGCAGTGGGGCGTCGGGGGAGCAGTACTTC. This codes for CASSHWWGSGASGEQYF. The V call is TRBV3-1, the J call TRBJ2-7; D possibly uses TRBD1 or TRBD2 (5 bases each). Germline V lookup: CDR1 LGHDT, CDR2 YNNKEL (reference sequence). This CDR3 is 17 amino acids long. V was shortened by 3 bases and J by 7 bases, with 25 bases between the two germline ends.

CDR3: CASSLEGQVQETQYF. CDR3 DNA: TGTGCCAGCAGTTTAGAGGGTCAGGTCCAAGAGACCCAGTACTTC. V is TRBV28 and J is TRBJ2-5; TRBD2 might be the D (5 bases). Per the germline V gene, CDR1 is MDHEN and CDR2 is SYDVKM. This CDR3 is 15 amino acids long. Trimming cost V 2 bases and J 1 base, with 11 bases left between them.

The sample holds many counts of this clonotype. The chain uses TRBV18 and TRBJ2-5; TRBD1 agrees at 7 bases. The CDR3 sequence is 14 residues long. CDR1 and CDR2 (germline): KGHSH, LQKENI. Losses at the gene ends were 6 bases for V and 5 bases for J; bases not matched to a gene: 9. The CDR3 loop is CASSPGTVVETQYF. The CDR3 DNA sequence: TGTGCCAGCTCCCCCGGGACAGTTGTGGAGACCCAGTACTTC.

The rearrangement joins TRBV20-1 to TRBJ2-1; D might be TRBD1 or TRBD2, each matching 5 bases. Trimming cost V 3 bases and J 0 bases, with 12 bases left between them. Germline assignment: CDR1 DFQATT and CDR2 SNEGSKA (reference sequence). The CDR3 loop spans 15 amino acids. The CDR3 protein is CSARRRGLSYNEQFF. The CDR3 region has the DNA TGCAGTGCTAGGAGACGGGGCCTCTCCTACAATGAGCAGTTCTTC.

This clonotype was recorded at least ten times. The CDR3 DNA follows: TGTGCCAGCAGCTTCGCAGGGGCGGGTGGGGCCAACGTCCTGACTTTC. The encoded protein is CASSFAGAGGANVLTF. V usage is TRBV11-1 and J usage is TRBJ2-6, with a tentative D call TRBD1 (6 bases). In germline, CDR1 is SGHAT, CDR2 FQDESV (reference sequence). Trimming cost V 3 bases and J 3 bases, with 12 bases left between them. The length of the CDR3 is 16 residues.

This clonotype was seen at least ten times. This CDR3 is CASSLDYRVGETQYF. The DNA of the CDR3 is TGTGCCAGCAGCTTAGATTACAGGGTGGGAGAGACCCAGTACTTC. V is TRBV7-2 and J is TRBJ2-5, with D perhaps TRBD1 (6 bases). The germline V gene has CDR1 SGHTA and CDR2 FQGNSA. The CDR3 is 15 residues long. V lost 1 base and J lost 4, with 13 bases in between.

This clonotype was detected ten times or more. This sequence joins TRBV28 and TRBJ2-5, with 9 bases matching TRBD1. Per germline, CDR1 MDHEN and CDR2 SYDVKM. Unmatched junction bases numbered 7, after V lost 2 bases and J lost 0 bases. This CDR3 comprises 17 residues. CDR3 bases: TGTGCCAGCAGTTTAACTCCCGGGACAGGGAACCAAGAGACCCAGTACTTC. It is translated as CASSLTPGTGNQETQYF. The variable domain in full, completed from reference TRBV28 and TRBJ2-5, reads DVKVTQSSRYLVKRTGEKVFLECVQDMDHENMFWYRQDPGLGLRLIYFSYDVKMKEKGDIPEGYSVSREKKERFSLILESASTNQTSMYLCASSLTPGTGNQETQYFGPGTRLLVL.

On this clonotype itself: A much larger clone differs from this one at a single base, so this may be a read error. The V call is TRBV20-1, the J call TRBJ2-5, with 8 bases fitting TRBD2. This CDR3 region has 16 residues. Trimming cost V 3 bases and J 4 bases; bases outside gene matches: 13. Germline V gene data show CDR1 as DFQATT and CDR2 as SNEGSKA (reference sequence). The chain's CDR3 is CSARGLVGEWAETQYF. DNA for the CDR3: TGCAGTGCTAGGGGACTAGTGGGAGAGTGGGCAGAGACCCAGTACTTC.

The sample holds many counts of this clonotype. CDR3 loop: CASSDLRLAGGVQYF. The CDR3 bases are TGCGCCAGCAGTGATTTGCGACTAGCGGGAGGGGTGCAGTACTTC. The gene calls are TRBV10-2 and TRBJ2-7; 14 bases fit TRBD2. The J segment lost 9 bases and the V segment lost 3 bases, leaving 7 bases of the junction unmatched. CDR3 length: 15 residues. In germline, CDR1 is WSHSY, CDR2 SAAADI.

This clonotype appeared a few times. The V and J genes are TRBV20-1 and TRBJ2-3; D uncertain. V lost 5 bases and J 5 bases, leaving 8 bases between the germline ends. The V gene's germline CDR1 is DFQATT and CDR2 SNEGSKA (reference sequence). The CDR3 extends over 11 amino acids. In DNA, the CDR3 is TGCAGTGCTGACTCTAGAGATACGCAGTATTTT. Translation: CSADSRDTQYF.

This clonotype was found many times. The chain combines TRBV6-1 with TRBJ1-1; D is possibly TRBD1 (6 bases). V dropped 6 bases and J dropped 7 bases, with 15 bases sitting between them. The CDR3 sequence is 13 residues long. Germline CDR1 and CDR2: MNHNS and SASEGT. The CDR3 is CASSDDRSVEAFF. CDR3 DNA sequence: TGTGCCAGCAGCGATGACAGGTCGGTTGAAGCTTTCTTT.

In this sample, this clonotype turned up a few times. The chain uses TRBV19 and TRBJ2-1, with 8 bases lining up with TRBD2. The CDR3 is 13 residues long. The V gene end was trimmed by 3 bases and the J gene end by 9 bases; junction bases not matched to a gene: 4. Germline V gives CDR1 LNHDA, CDR2 SQIVND (reference sequence). The CDR3 DNA reads as TGTGCCAGTAGTATTGTTAGCGGGACTGAGCAGTTCTTC. Translated: CASSIVSGTEQFF.

As to this clonotype: The germline gene is not matched at one end of the junction; a read error may be the cause. The V gene is TRBV20-1, the J gene TRBJ2-2; 12 nucleotides agree with TRBD2. The CDR3 loop spans 15 amino acids. Germline V gene lookup returns CDR1 DFQATT and CDR2 SNEGSKA (reference sequence). The CDR3 DNA is TGCAGTGCTTGCGCTAGCGGGAGGGTCCCCGGAGAGCTGTTTTTT. This codes for CSACASGRVPGELFF.

In this sample, this clonotype turned up many times. The chain joins TRBV12-3 or TRBV12-4 to TRBJ2-1; D uncertain. This CDR3 comprises 16 residues. The V end was cut by 6 bases, the J end by 0 bases, with 15 bases between. Here the CDR3 reads CASSLPAVGSYNEQFF. As DNA, the CDR3 is TGTGCCAGCAGCCTACCCGCCGTTGGCTCCTACAATGAGCAGTTCTTC.

This clonotype was seen many times. The J gene is TRBJ2-7, the V gene TRBV29-1; 7 positions match TRBD1. This CDR3 is 15 amino acids long. Germline V gene lookup returns CDR1 SQVTM and CDR2 ANQGSEA. V trimming: 1 base; J trimming: 5 bases; junction bases outside the gene matches: 11. The DNA for the CDR3 is TGCAGCGTTGAAGCATACACAGGGGCCCCCAACGAGCAGTACTTC. The encoded protein is CSVEAYTGAPNEQYF.

In regard to this clonotype: A much larger clone differs from this one at a single base, so this may be a read error. This chain uses TRBV2 with TRBJ2-7, with 9 bases lining up with TRBD1. Germline V CDR1 and CDR2: SNHLY, FYNNEI. This CDR3 spans 14 amino acids. V shed 7 bases and J 6 bases; nucleotides not matched to a gene: 10. The chain's CDR3 is CASKSGTGIPEQYF. The DNA of the CDR3 is TGTGCCAGCAAGTCCGGGACAGGGATTCCCGAGCAGTACTTC.

The CDR3 bases are TGCGCCAGCAGCCAAGACCACAGGGGGCCCGGGGAGCTGTTTTTT. It codes for CASSQDHRGPGELFF. The chain recombines TRBV4-1 with TRBJ2-2; TRBD1 agrees at 9 bases. The V gene's germline CDR1 is MGHRA and CDR2 YSYEKL. The CDR3 is 15 amino acids. J was trimmed by 6 bases and V by 0 bases; bases with no gene match: 2.

This clonotype appeared many times. The genes are TRBV28 and TRBJ2-7, with 12 bases identical to TRBD2. Germline CDR1 is MDHEN and CDR2 is SYDVKM. V shed 6 bases and J 0 bases; nucleotides not matched to a gene: 9. This CDR3 spans 17 amino acids. The CDR3 bases are TGTGCCAGCAGATCGGGACTAGCGGGCCCCAGCTCCTACGAGCAGTACTTC. This encodes CASRSGLAGPSSYEQYF.

This clonotype was seen repeatedly, ten times or more. The V call is TRBV15, the J call TRBJ2-6; 8 positions match TRBD1. After removal of 5 bases from V and 4 bases from J, the junction contained 10 bases not matched to a gene. Germline V CDR1 and CDR2: LNHNV, YYDKDF (reference sequence). The CDR3 covers 17 residues. The CDR3 sequence: CATSDRTGRSGANVLTF. The CDR3, as DNA: TGTGCCACCAGCGATCGGACAGGGCGATCCGGGGCCAACGTCCTGACTTTC.

This clonotype was counted many times. The rearrangement joins TRBV28 to TRBJ2-5; D is undetermined. The CDR3 is made up of 13 amino acids. The germline CDR1 and CDR2 sequences are MDHEN and SYDVKM. V was shortened by 7 bases and J by 5 bases, with 14 bases between the two germline ends. CDR3 DNA sequence: TGTGCCAGCAATAGTCCCCTGTTTGAGACCCAGTACTTC. This encodes CASNSPLFETQYF.